Sequencing of this T cell receptor (beta chain) was carried out in a study of T-cell memory formation after mild COVID-19. Each CDR3 protein gets one entry after TCRdb re-called the 5' RACE reads with MiXCR. The data contain more than 150,000 distinct CDR3 sequences, roughly 10% of them singletons. The receptor was derived from a man aged 18 to 35 who had mild COVID-19 (a few samples of this study predate the infection). Cell type and time point are not known. The sample consisted of PBMCs or a T cell subset sorted from them (not recorded which).

The CDR3: CASSQQGRGDTQYF. In nucleotides, the CDR3 is TGCGCCAGCAGCCAGCAGGGGCGAGGAGATACGCAGTATTTT. The rearrangement joins TRBV4-3 to TRBJ2-3; tentatively, D is TRBD1 (6 bases). This CDR3 is built from 14 residues. Trimming cost V 3 bases and J 5 bases, with 12 bases left between them. The germline gives CDR1 LGHNA, CDR2 YSLEER.